These 20 T cell receptor beta chains came from one sample sequenced in a study of blood T cells in healthy people across ages. For the second PCR, which ran for roughly 6 to 12 cycles, a sample-barcoded 5' primer and a J-beta primer mix were used. TCRdb re-derived calls from the 5' RACE reads in MiXCR, one entry per CDR3 protein. This repertoire shows over 1,500,000 distinct CDR3 sequences, about two fifths found once; its top ten account for 23%. Sequencing used blood. These receptor sequences come from a human donor in good health.

The rearrangement uses TRBV24-1 and TRBJ2-5; 9 nucleotides agree with TRBD1. The CDR3 totals 15 residues. V trimming: 0 bases; J trimming: 5 bases; junction bases outside the gene matches: 3. Germline CDR1 is KGHDR and CDR2 is SFDVKD. The CDR3 reads CATSDLRTGVETQYF. For the CDR3, the DNA is TGTGCCACCAGTGATTTGCGGACAGGGGTGGAGACCCAGTACTTC.

The chain recombines TRBV6-2 or TRBV6-3 with TRBJ1-5; D perhaps matches TRBD1 (5 bases). This CDR3 has 14 residues. Germline V lookup: CDR1 MNHEY, CDR2 SVGEGT. Trimming took 6 bases from V and 5 from J, leaving 14 bases between them. The DNA of the CDR3 is TGTGCCAGCAGAAAACAAATGGGGGATCAGCCCCAGCATTTT. Translation gives CASRKQMGDQPQHF.

The V call is TRBV4-3, the J call TRBJ2-1; D gene unclear. From germline, CDR1 is LGHNA and CDR2 YSLEER. This CDR3 is 13 amino acids long. Trimming took off 1 base at V and 6 bases at J, with 7 bases between the two ends. The CDR3 nucleotides read TGCGCCAGCAGCCAAGTGTATCCCAATGAGCAGTTCTTC. This translates into CASSQVYPNEQFF.

This chain uses TRBV12-5 with TRBJ2-1; 13 bases fit TRBD2. Per germline, CDR1 LGHNT and CDR2 FRNRAP. The CDR3 contains 18 residues. The J segment lost 1 base and the V segment lost 6 bases, leaving 9 bases of the junction unmatched. Here the CDR3 reads CASGPTSGGVGSYNEQFF. DNA for the CDR3: TGTGCTAGTGGGCCTACTAGCGGGGGGGTTGGATCCTACAATGAGCAGTTCTTC. The whole variable domain, filled in from reference TRBV12-5 and TRBJ2-1, reads DARVTQTPRHKVTEMGQEVTMRCQPILGHNTVFWYRQTMMQGLELLAYFRNRAPLDDSGMPKDRFSAEMPDATLATLKIQPSEPRDSAVYFCASGPTSGGVGSYNEQFFGPGTRLTVL.

The chain couples TRBV28 to TRBJ1-1, with TRBD1 matching 8 bases. V lost 0 bases to trimming and J lost 1 base; unmatched junction nucleotides: 4. Germline V gene sequence: CDR1 MDHEN, CDR2 SYDVKM. CDR3 size: 16 residues. The CDR3 sequence is CASSLWDRVRNTEAFF. The CDR3 region has the DNA TGTGCCAGCAGTTTATGGGACAGGGTGAGGAACACTGAAGCTTTCTTT.

This clonotype was seen a few times. The chain recombines TRBV9 with TRBJ2-1; 11 positions match TRBD1. V was pared by 4 bases and J by 9 bases, with 9 bases of the junction left unmatched. CDR3 size: 15 residues. Looked up from germline, CDR1 is SGDLS and CDR2 is YYNGEE. CDR3 loop: CASSPRTGGLSEQFF. The DNA of the CDR3 is TGTGCCAGCAGCCCTAGGACAGGGGGCCTGAGTGAGCAGTTCTTC.

The chain has TRBV4-2 and TRBJ2-5; D perhaps matches TRBD1 (5 bases). Between the trimmed V and J ends, which lost 2 bases and 5 bases, there was a span of 15 bases. The germline V gene has CDR1 LGHNA and CDR2 YNFKEQ. This CDR3 is 15 amino acids long. CDR3 coding DNA: TGTGCCAGCAGCCAAACACGACAGTTAATGGAGACCCAGTACTTC. This codes for CASSQTRQLMETQYF.

This clonotype has only a few counts. The chain recombines TRBV7-6 with TRBJ2-7, with 8 bases that match TRBD2. V was clipped by 5 bases and J by 2 bases; unmatched bases: 8. Looked up from germline, CDR1 is SGHVS and CDR2 is FNYEAQ. CDR3 size: 15 residues. DNA of the CDR3: TGTGCCAGCAGCGCCAGCGGGGGAGTCACCTACGAGCAGTACTTC. Residues: CASSASGGVTYEQYF.

This clonotype was observed a few times. This rearrangement joins TRBV28 to TRBJ1-2; TRBD1 is a possible D gene (5 bases). The ends were cut back, 6 bases at V and 8 bases at J, with 19 bases in the middle. Germline V gene sequence: CDR1 MDHEN, CDR2 SYDVKM. The CDR3 spans 14 residues. The CDR3, as DNA: TGTGCCAGCAGCCGTTTCTCGGACATCCAGGGCTACACCTTC. Protein product: CASSRFSDIQGYTF.

This clonotype was seen a few times. The chain recombines TRBV29-1 with TRBJ2-3; no clear D gene. The CDR3 has 10 amino acids. Trimming removed 4 bases from V and 6 bases from J, with 5 bases in between. Germline assignment: CDR1 SQVTM and CDR2 ANQGSEA. The CDR3 loop is CSVVSDTQYF. In DNA, the CDR3 is TGCAGCGTTGTTTCCGATACGCAGTATTTT.

The chain uses TRBV29-1 and TRBJ2-5; D tentatively fits TRBD1 or TRBD2 (6 bases each). CDR3 size: 14 residues. Germline V gives CDR1 SQVTM, CDR2 ANQGSEA. V was clipped by 0 bases and J by 11 bases, with 19 bases between them. The CDR3 protein is CSVEDPAGEDEQYF. CDR3 coding DNA: TGCAGCGTTGAAGATCCGGCAGGGGAGGATGAGCAGTACTTC.

This clonotype was seen only a few times. The J gene is TRBJ2-7, the V gene TRBV9; D might be TRBD1 (6 bases). CDR1 and CDR2 from the germline V gene are SGDLS and YYNGEE. The CDR3 consists of 13 residues. Trimming removed 3 bases at V and 6 bases at J, with 13 bases between. The CDR3: CASSAPGVAEQYF. The DNA for the CDR3 is TGTGCCAGCAGCGCCCCAGGGGTTGCCGAGCAGTACTTC.

This clonotype has only a few counts. This chain joins TRBV29-1 and TRBJ2-7; D ambiguous. The CDR3 contains 13 residues. The V gene lost 7 bases and the J gene lost 0 bases, with 13 bases spanning the gap. Germline loops: CDR1 SQVTM, CDR2 ANQGSEA. The CDR3 DNA reads TGCAGCGGAGAAGACGGAATCTCCTACGAGCAGTACTTC. This sequence encodes CSGEDGISYEQYF.

The chain couples TRBV12-3 or TRBV12-4 to TRBJ1-2; 9 bases line up with TRBD1. This CDR3 has 14 residues. V was clipped by 7 bases and J by 7 bases; unmatched bases: 10. The CDR3 spells CASKPLGQGFGYTF. CDR3 DNA sequence: TGTGCCAGCAAGCCCCTGGGACAGGGTTTTGGCTACACCTTC.

This clonotype was detected a few times. This chain joins TRBV6-5 and TRBJ2-7, with D perhaps TRBD1 (5 bases). Trimming removed 5 bases at V and 5 bases at J, with 19 bases between. The CDR3 covers 15 residues. The germline V gene encodes CDR1 MNHEY and CDR2 SVGAGI. The CDR3 here is CASSQNRIGSDEQYF. The CDR3 DNA reads TGTGCCAGCAGTCAGAACAGGATAGGAAGCGACGAGCAGTACTTC.

V usage is TRBV2 and J usage is TRBJ2-3, with TRBD1 matching 9 bases. The V gene's germline CDR1 is SNHLY and CDR2 FYNNEI. This CDR3 region has 16 residues. The ends lost 3 bases at V and 2 bases at J; junction bases unmatched: 6. The CDR3: CASSDPDRGFTDTQYF. The CDR3 nucleotides are TGTGCCAGCAGTGACCCGGACAGGGGTTTCACAGATACGCAGTATTTT.

The chain's CDR3 is CASSNRDSVYGYTF. As DNA, the CDR3 is TGTGCCAGCAGCAACCGGGACAGCGTTTATGGCTACACCTTC. This chain connects TRBV7-8 to TRBJ1-2; TRBD1 agrees at 7 bases. The CDR3 is 14 amino acids. Germline-derived CDR1 and CDR2 are SGHVS and FQNEAQ. V was pared by 5 bases and J by 5 bases, with 8 bases of the junction left unmatched.

This clonotype was seen ten or more times. V and J are TRBV29-1 and TRBJ2-4, with a weak D call TRBD2 (6 bases). TRBJ2-5 matches the DNA end more closely, so the J call is doubtful. The CDR3 contains 11 residues. The germline V gene encodes CDR1 SQVTM and CDR2 ANQGSEA. This chain's CDR3 is CSVVNGGTQYF. The CDR3, as DNA: TGCAGCGTTGTTAACGGGGGGACCCAGTACTTC.

This clonotype was observed a single time. The rearrangement uses TRBV20-1 and TRBJ1-2; 7 nucleotides align to TRBD1. This CDR3 comprises 14 residues. J gave up 4 bases and V 8 bases, and 13 bases lay outside the gene matches. Germline lookup yields CDR1 DFQATT and CDR2 SNEGSKA (reference sequence). The CDR3 sequence: CSTLTGQDFYGYTF. In DNA form, the CDR3 reads TGCAGTACCTTAACCGGACAGGATTTCTATGGCTACACCTTC.

This rearrangement joins TRBV20-1 to TRBJ2-7, with TRBD2 matching over 7 bases. Trimming cost V 3 bases and J 4 bases; bases outside gene matches: 6. The CDR3 contains 13 residues. CDR1 is DFQATT, CDR2 SNEGSKA, per germline (reference sequence). In DNA form, the CDR3 reads TGCAGTGCTAGTCACTGGGAGGGGTACGAGCAGTACTTC. It encodes CSASHWEGYEQYF.